This TCR beta chain is from a study of blood T cell repertoires in COVID-19. About the study: Sources were T cells, B-cell-depleted T cells, or PBMCs; the material itself was cDNA or gDNA.

Germline lookup yields CDR1 SGHDT and CDR2 YYEEEE. Trimming at V came to 2 bases and at J to 2 bases, leaving 6 bases not matched to a gene. CDR3 size: 16 residues. Here immunoSEQ multiplex PCR was the method, and the copy in TCRdb shows in-frame clones only, minus some. In the table there are around 100,000 clones, about 87% of which are singletons. The rearrangement uses TRBV5-6 and TRBJ2-3; 9 bases fit TRBD1. This receptor was taken from a human donor in a cohort sampled during active COVID-19. Material for sequencing was peripheral blood. CDR3 bases: TGTGCCAGCAGCTTTTACAGGGGGCGAGACACAGATACGCAGTATTTT. It encodes CASSFYRGRDTDTQYF.